One sample yielded the 28 T cell receptor beta chains listed below, sequenced in a study of blood T cell repertoires in COVID-19. Repertoires were generated with immunoSEQ multiplex PCR, while TCRdb's copy carries only in-frame clones and drops some. The sample lists some 460,000 clones, around 89% occurring once. Input material: peripheral blood. All receptors come from a woman in her 30s with acute or convalescent COVID-19.

The V and J genes are TRBV12-5 and TRBJ2-7; D is perhaps TRBD1 (6 bases). Germline V gene lookup returns CDR1 LGHNT and CDR2 FRNRAP. The CDR3 is 13 residues long. With 1 base removed from V and 6 bases from J, the gap between germline ends came to 10 bases. CDR3 protein: CASGLEQGVEQYF. In nucleotides, the CDR3 is TGTGCTAGTGGTTTGGAACAGGGTGTCGAGCAGTACTTC.

The CDR3: CASRQGVTNTIYF. The DNA of the CDR3 is TGTGCCAGCAGACAGGGGGTCACAAACACCATATATTTT. This sequence joins TRBV3-1 (or the pseudogene TRBV3-2) and TRBJ1-3; 8 bases are a match to TRBD1. Germline-derived CDR1 and CDR2 are LGHDT and YNNKEL (reference sequence). Trimming cost V 6 bases and J 6 bases; bases outside gene matches: 4. The CDR3 runs 13 residues.

The gene calls are TRBV5-5 and TRBJ2-3; tentative D call: TRBD2 (6 bases). Germline V lookup: CDR1 SGHKS, CDR2 YYEKEE (reference sequence). The ends were cut back, 0 bases at V and 4 bases at J, with 15 bases in the middle. The CDR3 is 16 amino acids. CDR3 protein: CASSLVPATGADTQYF. The CDR3 DNA follows: TGTGCCAGCAGCTTGGTCCCGGCAACGGGGGCAGATACGCAGTATTTT.

This chain connects TRBV25-1 to TRBJ1-1; D gene ambiguous. V lost 2 bases, J lost 4 bases, and 8 bases lay in between. CDR3 length: 13 amino acids. Germline V gene sequence: CDR1 MGHDK, CDR2 SYGVNS. As DNA, the CDR3 is TGTGCCAGCAGTGAAGCGGGGATCACTGAAGCTTTCTTT. Translated, it gives CASSEAGITEAFF.

This clone was counted a single time. The chain has TRBV5-1 and TRBJ1-3; TRBD1 matches at 8 bases. CDR3 length: 14 residues. With 3 bases clipped from V and 4 bases from J, the junction kept 3 bases outside the gene matches. Germline V gene data show CDR1 as SGHRS and CDR2 as YFSETQ. The CDR3 reads CASSSQGAGNTIYF. The CDR3 DNA follows: TGCGCCAGCAGCTCCCAGGGGGCAGGAAACACCATATATTTT.

This clone was seen only once. The chain carries TRBV5-8 and TRBJ2-1, with a weak D call TRBD2 (6 bases). CDR1 SGHTS and CDR2 YDEGEE come from the germline V gene. V lost 7 bases, J lost 12 bases, and 17 bases lay in between. This CDR3 has 12 residues. This CDR3 is CASGQGRGRQFF. The CDR3 bases are TGTGCCAGCGGACAAGGGCGGGGCCGGCAGTTCTTC.

The rearrangement joins TRBV5-6 to TRBJ2-1; D possibly corresponds to TRBD2 (6 bases). This CDR3 is built from 16 residues. V dropped 4 bases and J dropped 0 bases, with 14 bases sitting between them. CDR1 and CDR2 (germline): SGHDT, YYEEEE. DNA for the CDR3: TGTGCCAGCAGCAGAAATAGCGGAGGCTCCTACAATGAGCAGTTCTTC. The encoded protein is CASSRNSGGSYNEQFF.

The count of this clone is one. The chain links TRBV7-9 to TRBJ2-7; D is possibly TRBD2 (5 bases). Germline CDR1 and CDR2: SEHNR and FQNEAQ (reference sequence). The ends were cut back, 1 base at V and 4 bases at J, with 11 bases in the middle. CDR3 length: 14 amino acids. The CDR3 here is CASSLVPTGYEQYF. For the CDR3, the DNA is TGTGCCAGCAGCTTAGTGCCTACGGGGTACGAGCAGTACTTC.

The V call is TRBV25-1, the J call TRBJ1-2; no clear D gene. The germline V gene has CDR1 MGHDK and CDR2 SYGVNS. The CDR3 consists of 13 residues. V lost 6 bases to trimming and J lost 2 bases, with 10 bases between them. The CDR3, as DNA: TGTGCCAGCAGCAGATCATTAAACTATGGCTACACCTTC. This translates into CASSRSLNYGYTF.

In its sample, this clone was seen a few times. The chain is built from TRBV6-6 and TRBJ2-6; tentatively, D is TRBD1 (5 bases). Germline V gene sequence: CDR1 MNHNY, CDR2 SVGAGI (reference sequence). This CDR3 region has 19 residues. V lost 6 bases and J 0 bases, leaving 21 bases between the germline ends. This CDR3 reads CASSREQARFSSGANVLTF. The CDR3 DNA reads TGTGCCAGCAGCCGAGAACAGGCTAGGTTCTCCTCTGGGGCCAACGTCCTGACTTTC.

The chain couples TRBV6-8 to TRBJ2-7; no clear D. The CDR3 runs 10 residues. Germline values: CDR1 MNHGY, CDR2 SAAAGT. The V end was cut by 7 bases, the J end by 8 bases, with 9 bases between. This CDR3 is CASIFLKQYF. In DNA, the CDR3 is TGTGCCAGCATTTTTTTAAAGCAGTACTTC.

This sequence joins TRBV9 and TRBJ1-2; no reliable D call. Germline CDR1 and CDR2: SGDLS and YYNGEE. The CDR3 runs 12 residues. The V end lost 0 bases, the J end lost 6 bases, and 6 bases lay between the germline ends. The CDR3 region is CASSVAQDGYTF. In DNA form, the CDR3 reads TGTGCCAGCAGCGTAGCCCAGGATGGCTACACCTTC.

This chain uses TRBV7-9 with TRBJ1-6; TRBD1 is a possible D gene (5 bases). The CDR3 is 15 residues long. The V end lost 4 bases, the J end lost 8 bases, and 15 bases lay between the germline ends. The germline V gene encodes CDR1 SEHNR and CDR2 FQNEAQ (reference sequence). The CDR3 bases are TGTGCCAGCAGCTCCCCCGGCTTAGGGGATTCACCCCTCCACTTT. This sequence encodes CASSSPGLGDSPLHF.

V usage is TRBV12-3 or TRBV12-4 and J usage is TRBJ2-4; 8 positions match TRBD1. The CDR3 covers 12 residues. The junction had 3 bases not matched to a gene; V was cut back by 8 bases and J by 6 bases. CDR3 bases: TGTGCCAGCCTAGGACAGGGAAACATTCAGTACTTC. Translated: CASLGQGNIQYF.

This clone was found once. The chain combines TRBV28 with TRBJ2-3, with 9 positions matching TRBD1. Unmatched junction bases numbered 5, after V lost 6 bases and J lost 1 base. The CDR3 consists of 15 residues. Germline V gene lookup returns CDR1 MDHEN and CDR2 SYDVKM. CDR3 DNA sequence: TGTGCCAGCAGCCCGACAGGGGGGGGCACAGATACGCAGTATTTT. Translated: CASSPTGGGTDTQYF.

The rearrangement uses TRBV27 and TRBJ1-2; perhaps TRBD1 as D (6 bases). Germline V gene lookup returns CDR1 MNHEY and CDR2 SMNVEV (reference sequence). CDR3 length: 11 amino acids. The CDR3 reads CAVRGVYGYTF. CDR3 in DNA: TGTGCTGTCAGGGGAGTATATGGCTACACCTTC.

The V gene is TRBV7-2, the J gene TRBJ2-2; 8 bases line up with TRBD1. The ends lost 6 bases at V and 2 bases at J; junction bases unmatched: 8. The CDR3 contains 16 residues. Looked up from germline, CDR1 is SGHTA and CDR2 is FQGNSA. The CDR3 loop is CASRYGQGQNTGELFF. The CDR3 DNA is TGTGCCAGCAGATATGGACAGGGACAAAACACCGGGGAGCTGTTTTTT. The whole variable domain, remainder taken from reference TRBV7-2 and TRBJ2-2, is GAGVSQSPSNKVTEKGKDVELRCDPISGHTALYWYRQSLGQGLEFLIYFQGNSAPDKSGLPSDRFSAERTGGSVSTLTIQRTQQEDSAVYLCASRYGQGQNTGELFFGEGSRLTVL.

Points on this clone: The sample has other DNA sequences that encode this CDR3 too. V gene TRBV3-1 (or the pseudogene TRBV3-2) combines with J gene TRBJ2-2; D is undetermined. This CDR3 region has 13 residues. The V end lost 6 bases, the J end lost 1 base, and 6 bases lay between the germline ends. Germline lookup yields CDR1 LGHDT and CDR2 YNNKEL (reference sequence). The CDR3 here is CASSRLNTGELFF. The CDR3 DNA reads as TGTGCCAGCAGTCGACTGAACACCGGGGAGCTGTTTTTT.

CDR3 DNA: TGTGCCAGCAGCTTGAGGGGTTATAGCAATCAGCCCCAGCATTTT. It encodes CASSLRGYSNQPQHF. The chain combines TRBV5-6 with TRBJ1-5, with a weak D call TRBD1 (5 bases). Deletions cut 1 base from V and 0 bases from J, with 8 bases between. The CDR3 totals 15 residues. CDR1 and CDR2 (germline): SGHDT, YYEEEE.

In its sample, this clone was seen once. This rearrangement joins TRBV4-1 to TRBJ2-7; 8 positions match TRBD1. V shed 3 bases, J shed 6 bases, and the junction held 13 bases outside the gene matches. The germline CDR1 and CDR2 sequences are MGHRA and YSYEKL. The CDR3 is made up of 16 amino acids. The CDR3 sequence: CASSQGPRTGIGEQYF. CDR3 nucleotides: TGCGCCAGCAGCCAGGGGCCCCGGACAGGGATTGGCGAGCAGTACTTC.

The gene calls are TRBV11-1 and TRBJ1-2; the match to TRBD1 covers 12 bases. Germline CDR1 reads SGHAT; CDR2 reads FQDESV (reference sequence). The CDR3 is 15 amino acids. Germline trimming cut 4 bases from V and 3 bases from J; bases unmatched to any gene: 3. As DNA, the CDR3 is TGTGCCAGCAGCTATGGGACAGGGGGCGACTATGGCTACACCTTC. Its translation is CASSYGTGGDYGYTF.

The CDR3 reads CASVASGTLTQYF. CDR3 sequence (DNA): TGTGCCAGCGTGGCTAGCGGGACCCTTACGCAGTATTTT. The chain joins TRBV6-5 to TRBJ2-3; 9 nucleotides match TRBD2. CDR3 length: 13 amino acids. The trim removed 8 bases at V and 8 bases at J, leaving 8 bases unmatched. The germline V gene encodes CDR1 MNHEY and CDR2 SVGAGI.

The chain uses TRBV7-2 and TRBJ1-3, with D unresolved. The germline V gene has CDR1 SGHTA and CDR2 FQGNSA. The CDR3 contains 12 residues. V dropped 2 bases and J dropped 7 bases, with 6 bases sitting between them. The chain's CDR3 is CASSLHRNTIYF. The CDR3 nucleotides are TGTGCCAGCAGCTTACATCGGAACACCATATATTTT.

The CDR3 region has the DNA TGTGCCAGCAGCTTAGACCCTCGGGGTAATTCACCCCTCCACTTT. Encoded protein: CASSLDPRGNSPLHF. This chain joins TRBV5-6 and TRBJ1-6; D uncertain. The germline V and J ends were trimmed by 2 bases and 6 bases, with 12 bases remaining between them. This CDR3 contains 15 residues. Per germline, CDR1 SGHDT and CDR2 YYEEEE. The entire variable domain, with the rest obtained from reference TRBV5-6 and TRBJ1-6, is as follows: DAGVTQSPTHLIKTRGQQVTLRCSPKSGHDTVSWYQQALGQGPQFIFQYYEEEERQRGNFPDRFSGHQFPNYSSELNVNALLLGDSALYLCASSLDPRGNSPLHFGNGTRLTVT.

This chain links TRBV29-1 with TRBJ1-2; D uncertain. The CDR3 totals 11 residues. Germline CDR1 is SQVTM and CDR2 is ANQGSEA. Between the trimmed V and J ends, which lost 3 bases and 5 bases, there was a span of 7 bases. CDR3 in amino acids: CSVDSSYGYTF. The CDR3 nucleotides are TGCAGCGTTGATTCCAGTTATGGCTACACCTTC. The full variable domain, in which reference TRBV29-1 and TRBJ1-2 provide the parts outside the CDR3, is SAVISQKPSRDICQRGTSLTIQCQVDSQVTMMFWYRQQPGQSLTLIATANQGSEATYESGFVIDKFPISRPNLTFSTLTVSNMSPEDSSIYLCSVDSSYGYTFGSGTRLTVV.

The rearrangement uses TRBV7-9 and TRBJ2-3, with D possibly being TRBD1 (5 bases). The CDR3 length is 16 residues. The germline gives CDR1 SEHNR, CDR2 FQNEAQ (reference sequence). V was shortened by 5 bases and J by 0 bases, with 15 bases between the two germline ends. The DNA of the CDR3 is TGTGCCAGCAGCCCCGAGGCAGGGCCCAGCACAGATACGCAGTATTTT. This translates into CASSPEAGPSTDTQYF.

This chain links TRBV29-1 with TRBJ2-7; tentative D call: TRBD1 (7 bases). In germline, CDR1 is SQVTM, CDR2 ANQGSEA. V dropped 5 bases and J dropped 7 bases, with 21 bases sitting between them. The CDR3 is 14 amino acids. In nucleotides, the CDR3 is TGCAGCGTTCTCGCAGATTTACAGGGGAGGGAGCAGTACTTC. The encoded protein is CSVLADLQGREQYF.

The rearrangement links TRBV4-2 to TRBJ2-2; 8 nucleotides line up with TRBD1. The CDR3 consists of 18 residues. Trimming cost V 4 bases and J 1 base; bases outside gene matches: 11. The germline CDR1 and CDR2 sequences are LGHNA and YNFKEQ. CDR3 DNA sequence: TGTGCCAGCAGCCTCGAAGTCCGACAGGGGATGAACACCGGGGAGCTGTTTTTT. Encoded protein: CASSLEVRQGMNTGELFF.